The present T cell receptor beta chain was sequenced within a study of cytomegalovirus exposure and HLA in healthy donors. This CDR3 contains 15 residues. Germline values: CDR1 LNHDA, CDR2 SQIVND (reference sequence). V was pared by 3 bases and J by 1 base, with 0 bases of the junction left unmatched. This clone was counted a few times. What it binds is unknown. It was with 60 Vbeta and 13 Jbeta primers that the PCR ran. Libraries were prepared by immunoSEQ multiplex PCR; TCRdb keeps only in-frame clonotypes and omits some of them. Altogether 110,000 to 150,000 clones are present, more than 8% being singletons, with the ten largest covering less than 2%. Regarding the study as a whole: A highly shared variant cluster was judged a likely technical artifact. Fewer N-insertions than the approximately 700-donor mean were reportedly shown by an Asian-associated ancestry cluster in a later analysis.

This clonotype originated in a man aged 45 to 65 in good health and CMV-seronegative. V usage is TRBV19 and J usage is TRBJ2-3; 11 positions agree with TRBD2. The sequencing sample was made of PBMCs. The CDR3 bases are TGTGCCAGTAGTATTAGCGGGGGGGGCACAGATACGCAGTATTTT. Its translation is CASSISGGGTDTQYF.